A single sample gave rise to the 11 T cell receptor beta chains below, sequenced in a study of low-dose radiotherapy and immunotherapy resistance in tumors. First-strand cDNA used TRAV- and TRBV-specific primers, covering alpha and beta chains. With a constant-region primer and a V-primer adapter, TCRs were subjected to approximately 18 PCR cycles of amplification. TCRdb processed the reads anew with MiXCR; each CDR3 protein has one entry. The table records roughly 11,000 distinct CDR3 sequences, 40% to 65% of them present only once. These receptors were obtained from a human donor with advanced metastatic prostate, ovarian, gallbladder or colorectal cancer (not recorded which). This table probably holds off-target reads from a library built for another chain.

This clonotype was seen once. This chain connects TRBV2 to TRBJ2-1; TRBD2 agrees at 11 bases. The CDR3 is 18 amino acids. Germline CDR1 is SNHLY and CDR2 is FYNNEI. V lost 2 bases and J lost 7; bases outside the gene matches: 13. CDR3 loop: CASSESGSGRALANEQFF. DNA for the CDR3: TGTGCCAGCAGTGAATCGGGTAGCGGGAGGGCACTAGCGAATGAGCAGTTCTTC.

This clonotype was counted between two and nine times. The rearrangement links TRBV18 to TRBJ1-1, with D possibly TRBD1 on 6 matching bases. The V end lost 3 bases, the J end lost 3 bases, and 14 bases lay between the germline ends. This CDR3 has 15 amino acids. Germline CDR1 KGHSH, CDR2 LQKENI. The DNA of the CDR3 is TGTGCCAGCTCACCGAGGGACAACGAGTACACTGAAGCTTTCTTT. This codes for CASSPRDNEYTEAFF.

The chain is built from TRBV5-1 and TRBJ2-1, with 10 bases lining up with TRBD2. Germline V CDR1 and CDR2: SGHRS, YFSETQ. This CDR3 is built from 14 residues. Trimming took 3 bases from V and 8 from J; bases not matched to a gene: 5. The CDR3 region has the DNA TGCGCCAGCAGCTCCGGGACTAGCGACGATGAGCAGTTCTTC. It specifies CASSSGTSDDEQFF.

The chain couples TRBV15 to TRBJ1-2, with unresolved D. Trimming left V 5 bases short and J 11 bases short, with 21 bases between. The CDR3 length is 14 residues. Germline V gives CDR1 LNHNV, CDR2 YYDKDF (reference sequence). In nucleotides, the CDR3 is TGTGCCACCAGCTTGGGAGGAACAGTCACTTCGTACACCTTC. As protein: CATSLGGTVTSYTF.

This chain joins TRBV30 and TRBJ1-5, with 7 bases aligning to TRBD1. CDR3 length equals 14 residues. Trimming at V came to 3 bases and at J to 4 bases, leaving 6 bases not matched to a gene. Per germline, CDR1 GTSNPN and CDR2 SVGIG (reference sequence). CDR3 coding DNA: TGTGCCTGGAGCCCGTTACAGGGGAATCAGCCCCAGCATTTT. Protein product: CAWSPLQGNQPQHF.

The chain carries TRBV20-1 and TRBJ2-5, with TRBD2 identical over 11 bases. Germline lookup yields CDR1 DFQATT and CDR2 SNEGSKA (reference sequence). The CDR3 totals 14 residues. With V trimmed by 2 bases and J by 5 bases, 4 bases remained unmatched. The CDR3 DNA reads TGCAGTGCTAGACTAGCGGGAGGTTGGGAGACCCAGTACTTC. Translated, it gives CSARLAGGWETQYF.

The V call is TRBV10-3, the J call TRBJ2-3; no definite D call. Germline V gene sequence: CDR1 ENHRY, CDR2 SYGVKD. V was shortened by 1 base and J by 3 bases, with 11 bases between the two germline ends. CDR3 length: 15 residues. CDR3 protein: CAISEWWFRTDTQYF. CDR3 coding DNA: TGTGCCATCAGTGAGTGGTGGTTCCGGACAGATACGCAGTATTTT.

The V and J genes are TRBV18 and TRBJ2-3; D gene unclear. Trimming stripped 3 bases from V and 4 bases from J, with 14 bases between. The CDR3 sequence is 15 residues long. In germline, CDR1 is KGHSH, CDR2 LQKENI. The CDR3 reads CASSPTTRTSDTQYF. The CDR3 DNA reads TGTGCCAGCTCACCGACGACCCGGACGTCAGATACGCAGTATTTT.

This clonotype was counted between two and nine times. This CDR3 is CAISDSGRARYEQFF. The CDR3 nucleotides are TGTGCCATCAGTGATAGCGGGAGGGCCCGGTATGAGCAGTTCTTC. This rearrangement joins TRBV10-3 to TRBJ2-1; 11 bases align to TRBD2. The length of the CDR3 is 15 residues. Trimming removed 3 bases from V and 8 bases from J; junction bases left unmatched: 6. Germline CDR1 is ENHRY and CDR2 is SYGVKD.

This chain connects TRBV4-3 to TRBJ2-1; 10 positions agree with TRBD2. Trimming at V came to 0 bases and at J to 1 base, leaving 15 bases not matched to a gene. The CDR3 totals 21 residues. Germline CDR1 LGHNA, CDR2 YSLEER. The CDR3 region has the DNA TGCGCCAGCAGCCAAGAGGCCGGACTAGCGGAGCTGGGAAGGTCCTACAATGAGCAGTTCTTC. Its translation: CASSQEAGLAELGRSYNEQFF.

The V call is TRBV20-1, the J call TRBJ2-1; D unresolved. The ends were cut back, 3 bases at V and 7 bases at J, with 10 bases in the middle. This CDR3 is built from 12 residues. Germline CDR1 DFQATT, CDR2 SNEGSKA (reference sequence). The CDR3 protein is CSARDQWNEQFF. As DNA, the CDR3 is TGCAGTGCTAGGGATCAGTGGAATGAGCAGTTCTTC.